This T cell receptor beta chain comes out of a study of shared clonotypes between healthy human individuals. Study findings and constraints: A reduction in generation probabilities was seen for non-shared clonotypes relative to those shared by all four donors. An anticipated effect of sequencing depth on clonotype sharing among donors was recognized.

The germline gives CDR1 MNHEY, CDR2 SMNVEV (reference sequence). The CDR3 loop spans 16 amino acids. The V end was cut by 4 bases, the J end by 0 bases, with 13 bases between. Concerning this clone: Its matching antigen is unknown.

Positively selected for CCR7, the CD45RO-negative cells used as naive CD8 cells excluded terminally differentiated effector memory CD45RA+ cells. Donors comprised healthy HIV-negative adults lacking recent acute infections or vaccinations. Per the authors' pipeline: ImmunoSEQ junction-only sequences lacked quality scores, so their filtering differed. Assay: immunoSEQ multiplex PCR; the TCRdb copy retains only in-frame clones and omits some. D and trimming were read from the DNA, whereas the V and J calls and clone size are those reported in that table. The sample comprises about 680,000 clones, about 92% of which are singletons, and about 24% rests with the top ten.

The J gene is TRBJ2-1, the V gene TRBV27; weak D call: TRBD2 (6 bases). The receptor was derived from a young man in good health. Sequencing was performed on naive CD8+ T cells sorted from blood. The CDR3 nucleotides are TGTGCCAGCAGTTCCGACAGCGGGTTCTCCTACAATGAGCAGTTCTTC. Residues: CASSSDSGFSYNEQFF.